The entry below gives a single T cell receptor (beta chain) sequence along with its context. Ten or more counts support this clonotype. It has no known antigen specificity. Base qualities were left out, and no much larger clone turns up one base away. The germline V gene sets CDR1 to SGHRS and CDR2 to YFSETQ. V is shortened by 2 bases, J by 0 bases, and the region joining them spans 8 bases. The CDR3 sequence holds 14 residues, the cysteine and phenylalanine included. The CDR3 DNA has 42 bases and is translated from base 1. Instrument used: Illumina HiSeq 2500. Quantitative 5'-RACE with molecular barcodes was used to prepare TCR beta libraries. In the paper's pipeline: A new computational method, built on a probabilistic model of VDJ rearrangement, was used to identify disease-linked TCR variants. Using fastp at Q25 and MiXCR, TCRdb reprocessed the public reads and kept productive beta chains. Entries that share a CDR3 protein sequence are merged under the most common genes and DNA. The V and J calls were not made by the authors but by TCRdb's processing. The sample table holds more than 250,000 distinct CDR3 sequences, of which 7% to 9% were seen once. Roughly 14% of the sample goes to the ten largest clones.

The data belong to a study of CD8 T cells in ankylosing spondylitis (dated by TCRdb to about 2017). At the level of the whole study: The study profiled T cell receptor beta repertoires in healthy donors and ankylosing spondylitis patients to find disease-linked TCR variants. In total, the full study cohort was made up of some 110 healthy donors and 25 to 30 ankylosing spondylitis patients. Peripheral blood was sampled, and synovial fluid was also collected from ankylosing spondylitis patients.

The full study reports these points: Some TCR beta motif variants had previously been reported in synovial fluid and blood of reactive arthritis patients, which suggested common disease-initiation mechanisms. The disease-linked clones were reported as significantly enriched in matched synovial fluid samples from ankylosing spondylitis patients. The disease-linked clones showed a CD8+ phenotype and occurred at relatively low frequencies in peripheral blood. A TCR beta motif made up of several highly homologous amino acid variants appeared to be characteristic of blood from ankylosing spondylitis patients.

This clonotype was obtained from a male donor with ankylosing spondylitis. Recombination linked TRBV5-1 to TRBJ1-1; a weak D assignment points to TRBD1 (6 bases agree). The sample comprised blood, either unsorted or a sorted T cell fraction (not recorded which). The bases are TGCGCCAGCAGCTTTCGACAGGTGAACACTGAAGCTTTCTTT. Translated, this is CASSFRQVNTEAFF.